This TCR beta chain was retrieved from a study of blood T cell repertoires in COVID-19. Study as a whole: Nucleic acid was either cDNA or gDNA, and it came from T cells, B-cell-depleted T cells, or PBMCs.

Per the authors' pipeline: By means of reference gene primer amplification, nucleated cell counts were estimated. Clones were sequenced by immunoSEQ multiplex PCR, and TCRdb holds only the in-frame ones, with some missing. V, J and clone size reflect that table, while D and trimming were determined from the DNA. The repertoire consists of tens of thousands of clones, with about three quarters occurring once and the leading ten covering around 7%. The sequence derives from a man in his 70s with acute or convalescent COVID-19. The source material was peripheral blood.

The CDR3, as DNA: TGTGCCAGCAGGGCAGGGGGTTATGAAAAACTGTTTTTT. Its translation: CASRAGGYEKLFF. V gene TRBV6-5 combines with J gene TRBJ1-4; 7 positions match TRBD1. CDR1 is MNHEY and CDR2 is SVGAGI in the germline V gene. The CDR3 has 13 amino acids. Losses at the gene ends were 6 bases for V and 6 bases for J; bases not matched to a gene: 4.